A single sample is the source of the 13 T cell receptor beta chains below, sequenced in a study of T cell responses to AZD1222 COVID-19 vaccine. Profiling relied on immunoSEQ multiplex PCR, and the TCRdb table lists in-frame clones only, not all of them. Here the sample spans about 130,000 clones, more than 90% being singletons. Sequences were derived from peripheral blood, sampled on day 0 of AZD1222 vaccination. Receptor source: an adult in good health.

This clone appeared a single time. The rearrangement uses TRBV7-2 and TRBJ2-5; D may be TRBD2 (6 bases). Germline CDR1 reads SGHTA; CDR2 reads FQGNSA. CDR3 length: 16 residues. The V end lost 4 bases, the J end lost 3 bases, and 18 bases lay between the germline ends. The CDR3 sequence is CASSSPSSGPKETQYF. CDR3 coding DNA: TGTGCCAGCAGCTCTCCCTCGAGCGGGCCGAAAGAGACCCAGTACTTC.

The chain is built from TRBV5-4 and TRBJ2-7; TRBD2 agrees at 10 bases. The CDR3 runs to 17 residues. Germline assignment: CDR1 SGHNT and CDR2 YYREEE (reference sequence). Unmatched junction bases numbered 6, after V lost 0 bases and J lost 0 bases. This chain's CDR3 is CASSLAIGLAVSYEQYF. The DNA of the CDR3 is TGTGCCAGCAGCTTGGCCATAGGACTAGCGGTCTCCTACGAGCAGTACTTC.

The gene calls are TRBV7-6 and TRBJ2-5, with D hard to call. V dropped 9 bases and J dropped 5 bases, with 19 bases sitting between them. CDR3 length: 14 amino acids. Germline CDR1 reads SGHVS; CDR2 reads FNYEAQ. The CDR3: CARRPRLGKETQYF. The CDR3 DNA sequence: TGTGCCAGAAGACCAAGATTAGGAAAGGAGACCCAGTACTTC.

The rearrangement uses TRBV5-5 and TRBJ1-2, with a possible D match to TRBD1 (5 bases). This CDR3 spans 14 amino acids. Germline CDR1 SGHKS, CDR2 YYEKEE (reference sequence). V lost 4 bases to trimming and J lost 6 bases, with 16 bases between them. Here the CDR3 reads CASSPRDPWDGYTF. DNA for the CDR3: TGTGCCAGCAGCCCCCGGGACCCCTGGGATGGCTACACCTTC.

The CDR3 reads CASSQDPRGTGSIRKNTGELFF. The CDR3, as DNA: TGTGCCAGCAGCCAAGATCCCCGGGGGACAGGGTCCATAAGAAAGAACACCGGGGAGCTGTTTTTT. The rearrangement joins TRBV3-1 (or the pseudogene TRBV3-2) to TRBJ2-2; TRBD1 aligns across 9 bases. Germline V gene data show CDR1 as LGHDT and CDR2 as YNNKEL (reference sequence). This CDR3 contains 22 residues. The ends lost 0 bases at V and 1 base at J; junction bases unmatched: 18.

The chain has TRBV6-2 or TRBV6-3 and TRBJ2-1; possibly TRBD2 for D (5 bases). The V gene's germline CDR1 is MNHEY and CDR2 SVGEGT. The CDR3 runs 15 residues. Trimming stripped 0 bases from V and 6 bases from J, with 12 bases between. The CDR3, as DNA: TGTGCCAGCAGTTACTCGATGGGAGTGCTCAATGAGCAGTTCTTC. Its translation is CASSYSMGVLNEQFF.

The V call is TRBV5-4, the J call TRBJ2-7, with 8 bases lining up with TRBD1. Germline lookup yields CDR1 SGHNT and CDR2 YYREEE (reference sequence). V shed 10 bases and J 2 bases; nucleotides not matched to a gene: 5. This CDR3 is 12 amino acids long. The CDR3 sequence: CAAGQGTYEQYF. The CDR3 DNA reads as TGTGCCGCAGGACAGGGAACCTACGAGCAGTACTTC.

This sequence joins TRBV7-3 and TRBJ1-1, with D unresolved. The CDR3 runs 14 residues. Looked up from germline, CDR1 is SGHTA and CDR2 is FQGTGA. V was trimmed by 5 bases and J by 4 bases, leaving 14 bases between them. DNA for the CDR3: TGTGCCAGCAGCCCTACTACCTTTAGCACTGAAGCTTTCTTT. Protein: CASSPTTFSTEAFF.

This chain connects TRBV6-1 to TRBJ1-3, with D unclear. Germline values: CDR1 MNHNS, CDR2 SASEGT. The CDR3 has 13 residues. Trimming shortened V by 9 bases and J by 2 bases, and 11 bases separated the two germline ends. The CDR3 protein is CASTINAGNTIYF. The CDR3 region has the DNA TGTGCCAGTACCATAAACGCTGGAAACACCATATATTTT.

This chain joins TRBV7-2 and TRBJ1-3; perhaps TRBD1 as D (5 bases). This CDR3 is built from 14 residues. The germline CDR1 and CDR2 sequences are SGHTA and FQGNSA. V dropped 3 bases and J dropped 4 bases, with 10 bases sitting between them. CDR3 nucleotide sequence: TGTGCCAGCAGCTTTGGGGGGTTAGGAAACACCATATATTTT. Protein sequence: CASSFGGLGNTIYF.

This chain uses TRBV7-3 with TRBJ1-1, with D tentatively TRBD1 (6 bases). V was shortened by 1 base and J by 5 bases, with 14 bases between the two germline ends. The CDR3 covers 15 residues. CDR1 and CDR2 from the germline V gene are SGHTA and FQGTGA. CDR3 coding DNA: TGTGCCAGCAGCTTAAGTCCCAGGGGAACGACTGAAGCTTTCTTT. Amino acids: CASSLSPRGTTEAFF.

The chain joins TRBV6-5 to TRBJ2-2, with D possibly TRBD1 on 5 matching bases. Trimming pared 2 bases from V and 4 bases from J, leaving 14 bases between. The CDR3 sequence is 16 residues long. Looked up from germline, CDR1 is MNHEY and CDR2 is SVGAGI. The chain's CDR3 is CASSYPQGRSTGELFF. DNA for the CDR3: TGTGCCAGCAGTTACCCCCAGGGCAGGAGCACCGGGGAGCTGTTTTTT.

This clone was seen a single time. V usage is TRBV20-1 and J usage is TRBJ1-6; tentative D call: TRBD1 (6 bases). The CDR3 is made up of 15 amino acids. CDR1 is DFQATT, CDR2 SNEGSKA, per germline (reference sequence). The V end lost 3 bases, the J end lost 8 bases, and 17 bases lay between the germline ends. CDR3 amino acids: CSASNLGGLYSPLHF. The CDR3 DNA reads as TGCAGTGCTAGTAATTTAGGGGGGCTTTATTCACCCCTCCACTTT.